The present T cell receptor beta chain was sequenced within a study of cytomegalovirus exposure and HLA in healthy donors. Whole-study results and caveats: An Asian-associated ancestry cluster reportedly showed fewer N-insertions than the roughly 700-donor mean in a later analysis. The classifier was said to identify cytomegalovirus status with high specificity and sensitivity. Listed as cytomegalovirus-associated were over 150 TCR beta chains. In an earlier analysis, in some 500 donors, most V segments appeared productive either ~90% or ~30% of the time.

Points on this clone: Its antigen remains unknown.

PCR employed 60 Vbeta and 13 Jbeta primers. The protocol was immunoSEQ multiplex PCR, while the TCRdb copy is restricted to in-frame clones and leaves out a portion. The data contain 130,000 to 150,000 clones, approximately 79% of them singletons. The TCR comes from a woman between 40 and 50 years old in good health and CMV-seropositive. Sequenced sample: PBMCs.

CDR3 in amino acids: CASSLLAGAGEKLFF. The CDR3 DNA sequence: TGTGCCAGCAGCTTACTTGCAGGGGCAGGTGAAAAACTGTTTTTT. V is TRBV7-2 and J is TRBJ1-4, with D perhaps matching TRBD1 (6 bases). Germline lookup yields CDR1 SGHTA and CDR2 FQGNSA. This CDR3 has 15 residues. The germline V and J ends were trimmed by 2 bases and 7 bases, with 14 bases remaining between them.